This T cell receptor beta chain was sequenced for a study of T cell repertoires in cytomegalovirus infection. TCRdb called the reads again in MiXCR, with one record for every CDR3 protein. Here the sample spans around 750,000 distinct CDR3 sequences, around a third being singletons. On this clonotype: No antigen is known for it.

This CDR3 is built from 15 residues. Losses at the gene ends were 1 base for V and 3 bases for J; bases not matched to a gene: 3. Germline assignment: CDR1 MNHEY and CDR2 SVGAGI. This chain connects TRBV6-5 to TRBJ2-5; 9 bases are shared with TRBD2. This clonotype originated in a human donor in good health (CMV status not recorded). Some clones in this sample may be carry-over from other donors' samples. Sequencing was performed on cultured CD8+ T cells from PBMCs, taken from culture after CMV antigen stimulation. The CDR3, as DNA: TGTGCCAGCAGTTACTGGGCGGGGGGGAAAGAGACCCAGTACTTC. It encodes CASSYWAGGKETQYF.